This passage covers 22 T cell receptor beta chains from one sample sequenced in a study of cytomegalovirus exposure and HLA in healthy donors. PCR involved 60 Vbeta and 13 Jbeta primers. The repertoire was sequenced with immunoSEQ multiplex PCR; TCRdb's copy has only in-frame clones and lacks some. The sample lists around 78,000 clones, less than 75% occurring once. Input material: PBMCs. Every receptor here comes from a man in his thirties or forties in good health and CMV-seropositive.

The chain carries TRBV19 and TRBJ2-1, with 8 positions matching TRBD1. Germline V gene sequence: CDR1 LNHDA, CDR2 SQIVND (reference sequence). This CDR3 has 17 amino acids. J was trimmed by 0 bases and V by 3 bases; bases with no gene match: 7. This CDR3 is CASSIDQGASSYNEQFF. The CDR3 DNA is TGTGCCAGTAGTATTGATCAGGGGGCGAGCTCCTACAATGAGCAGTTCTTC. The variable domain in full, with the rest retrieved from reference TRBV19 and TRBJ2-1, is DGGITQSPKYLFRKEGQNVTLSCEQNLNHDAMYWYRQDPGQGLRLIYYSQIVNDFQKGDIAEGYSVSREKKESFPLTVTSAQKNPTAFYLCASSIDQGASSYNEQFFGPGTRLTVL.

This chain joins TRBV10-1 and TRBJ2-2, with D possibly being TRBD2 (6 bases). Germline CDR1 and CDR2: WNHNN and SYGVQD (reference sequence). CDR3 length: 15 amino acids. Trimming left V 6 bases short and J 6 bases short, with 17 bases between. The CDR3 DNA is TGCGCCAGCAGCGCTCTGGGGGGAATGGCCGGGGAGCTGTTTTTT. Residues: CASSALGGMAGELFF.

This clone was counted between two and nine times. The V and J genes are TRBV5-6 and TRBJ2-3; 13 nucleotides agree with TRBD2. CDR3 length: 15 amino acids. Per the germline V gene, CDR1 is SGHDT and CDR2 is YYEEEE. V shed 4 bases, J shed 4 bases, and the junction held 3 bases outside the gene matches. CDR3 loop: CASSGLAGVADTQYF. As DNA, the CDR3 is TGTGCCAGCAGCGGACTAGCGGGAGTTGCAGATACGCAGTATTTT.

This clone occurred a few times. This sequence joins TRBV2 and TRBJ1-2; TRBD1 matches at 7 bases. This CDR3 has 13 amino acids. In germline, CDR1 is SNHLY, CDR2 FYNNEI. The V gene end was trimmed by 7 bases and the J gene end by 0 bases; junction bases not matched to a gene: 2. CDR3 sequence reads: CASKDRANYGYTF. In DNA, the CDR3 is TGTGCCAGCAAAGACAGGGCTAACTATGGCTACACCTTC.

The rearrangement uses TRBV7-3 and TRBJ2-1, with 10 bases that match TRBD2. Germline V gives CDR1 SGHTA, CDR2 FQGTGA. This CDR3 has 14 amino acids. V dropped 5 bases and J dropped 5; count of bases not matched to a gene: 3. Here the CDR3 DNA reads TGTGCCAGCAGCCGGACTAGCGGAGACAATGAGCAGTTCTTC. Encoded protein: CASSRTSGDNEQFF.

V is TRBV5-6 and J is TRBJ1-2, with TRBD1 matching 11 bases. The germline V gene has CDR1 SGHDT and CDR2 YYEEEE. After removal of 4 bases from V and 4 bases from J, the junction contained 3 bases not matched to a gene. The CDR3 length is 14 residues. The CDR3 is CASSPDRGPYGYTF. The CDR3 DNA is TGTGCCAGCAGCCCGGACAGGGGGCCCTATGGCTACACCTTC.

CDR3 in amino acids: CASSRQGRVNEQFF. CDR3 in DNA: TGTGCCAGCAGCCGACAGGGGAGGGTCAATGAGCAGTTCTTC. V is TRBV7-9 and J is TRBJ2-1; tentatively, D is TRBD1 (8 bases). The CDR3 extends over 14 amino acids. The ends were cut back, 5 bases at V and 6 bases at J, with 14 bases in the middle. In germline, CDR1 is SEHNR, CDR2 FQNEAQ (reference sequence).

The rearrangement joins TRBV2 to TRBJ2-7; 10 nucleotides match TRBD1. The V gene end was trimmed by 5 bases and the J gene end by 2 bases; junction bases not matched to a gene: 3. The V gene's germline CDR1 is SNHLY and CDR2 FYNNEI. The CDR3 sequence is 14 residues long. The CDR3: CASSTDRGPYEQYF. DNA of the CDR3: TGTGCCAGCAGTACCGACAGGGGGCCCTACGAGCAGTACTTC.

This chain uses TRBV13 with TRBJ2-3; the D is unclear. There are 12 residues in the CDR3. Germline CDR1 reads PRHDT; CDR2 reads FYEKMQ (reference sequence). The V gene lost 3 bases and the J gene lost 2 bases, with 3 bases spanning the gap. CDR3 amino acids: CASSFHTDTQYF. CDR3 DNA: TGTGCCAGCAGCTTCCACACAGATACGCAGTATTTT. The whole variable domain, filled in from reference TRBV13 and TRBJ2-3, reads AAGVIQSPRHLIKEKRETATLKCYPIPRHDTVYWYQQGPGQDPQFLISFYEKMQSDKGSIPDRFSAQQFSDYHSELNMSSLELGDSALYFCASSFHTDTQYFGPGTRLTVL.

The chain carries TRBV13 and TRBJ1-5; D is perhaps TRBD1 (5 bases). Between the trimmed V and J ends, which lost 0 bases and 6 bases, there was a span of 12 bases. Germline V lookup: CDR1 PRHDT, CDR2 FYEKMQ (reference sequence). The CDR3 is made up of 15 amino acids. DNA of the CDR3: TGTGCCAGCAGCTTAGGGCGGGGGGGGAGTCAGCCCCAGCATTTT. Amino acid sequence: CASSLGRGGSQPQHF. Based on the CDR3 plus reference TRBV13 and TRBJ1-5, the full variable domain is AAGVIQSPRHLIKEKRETATLKCYPIPRHDTVYWYQQGPGQDPQFLISFYEKMQSDKGSIPDRFSAQQFSDYHSELNMSSLELGDSALYFCASSLGRGGSQPQHFGDGTRLSIL.

This clone was detected once. The rearrangement joins TRBV11-2 to TRBJ2-4; 7 bases are a match to TRBD1. The CDR3 has 16 amino acids. J was trimmed by 3 bases and V by 5 bases; bases with no gene match: 10. Germline V gene lookup returns CDR1 SGHAT and CDR2 FQNNGV. CDR3 in amino acids: CASSRTRGSGKNIQYF. For the CDR3, the DNA is TGTGCCAGCAGCCGCACCAGGGGGTCGGGCAAAAACATTCAGTACTTC.

The chain has TRBV7-2 and TRBJ2-3; TRBD2 aligns across 9 bases. Germline assignment: CDR1 SGHTA and CDR2 FQGNSA. This CDR3 contains 20 residues. V trimming: 0 bases; J trimming: 2 bases; junction bases outside the gene matches: 15. The CDR3: CASSLARWFTSGYITDTQYF. CDR3 DNA: TGTGCCAGCAGCTTAGCGCGCTGGTTTACTAGCGGGTATATCACAGATACGCAGTATTTT.

V is TRBV25-1 and J is TRBJ2-7; 11 bases are a match to TRBD1. CDR1 and CDR2 (germline): MGHDK, SYGVNS. The junction had 7 bases not matched to a gene; V was cut back by 3 bases and J by 6 bases. This CDR3 is built from 15 residues. This chain's CDR3 is CASSDPWTGGGEQYF. In nucleotides, the CDR3 is TGTGCCAGCAGTGATCCTTGGACAGGGGGCGGCGAGCAGTACTTC.

This clone was detected a few times. This CDR3 reads CASSYTAGGGYNEQFF. The CDR3 DNA follows: TGTGCCAGCAGTTACACCGCCGGGGGGGGTTACAATGAGCAGTTCTTC. The rearrangement joins TRBV6-5 to TRBJ2-1, with TRBD2 identical over 8 bases. This CDR3 spans 16 amino acids. Germline V gene data show CDR1 as MNHEY and CDR2 as SVGAGI. The J segment lost 4 bases and the V segment lost 2 bases, leaving 7 bases of the junction unmatched.

The chain combines TRBV4-3 with TRBJ1-2; D remains unclear. Germline V gene lookup returns CDR1 LGHNA and CDR2 YSLEER. V gave up 0 bases and J gave up 4 bases, with 6 bases separating them. The CDR3 has 13 amino acids. CDR3 residues: CASSQDYFYGYTF. The CDR3 DNA reads TGCGCCAGCAGCCAAGATTACTTCTATGGCTACACCTTC.

This rearrangement joins TRBV30 to TRBJ1-5; no definite D call. This CDR3 region has 12 residues. Germline-derived CDR1 and CDR2 are GTSNPN and SVGIG (reference sequence). The V end was cut by 5 bases, the J end by 6 bases, with 11 bases between. This CDR3 is CAWSRTGQPQHF. CDR3 DNA: TGTGCCTGGTCAAGAACTGGTCAGCCCCAGCATTTT.

V gene TRBV9 combines with J gene TRBJ2-1; 9 bases match TRBD1. The CDR3 totals 16 residues. CDR1 and CDR2 from the germline V gene are SGDLS and YYNGEE. The V gene end was trimmed by 0 bases and the J gene end by 5 bases; junction bases not matched to a gene: 6. CDR3 sequence (DNA): TGTGCCAGCAGCGTAGTAGGGACAGGGTCCCACAATGAGCAGTTCTTC. Translating it yields CASSVVGTGSHNEQFF.

This chain uses TRBV6-6 with TRBJ1-1; maybe TRBD1 (5 bases). V was shortened by 6 bases and J by 4 bases, with 18 bases between the two germline ends. CDR1 MNHNY and CDR2 SVGAGI come from the germline V gene (reference sequence). The CDR3 contains 15 residues. The CDR3 loop reads CASSRTAGGTTEAFF. CDR3 sequence (DNA): TGTGCCAGCAGCCGGACGGCGGGGGGTACCACTGAAGCTTTCTTT.

This clone has more than one count but fewer than ten. The V call is TRBV28, the J call TRBJ1-3, with D possibly TRBD1 on 5 matching bases. The germline CDR1 and CDR2 sequences are MDHEN and SYDVKM. The CDR3 length is 15 residues. V shed 4 bases and J shed 2 bases, with 12 bases lying between them. This CDR3 reads CASSSATGPGNTIYF. The CDR3 DNA is TGTGCCAGCAGTTCCGCCACAGGCCCTGGAAACACCATATATTTT.

The chain uses TRBV9 and TRBJ1-1; D gene uncertain. In germline, CDR1 is SGDLS, CDR2 YYNGEE. The V end lost 0 bases, the J end lost 11 bases, and 14 bases lay between the germline ends. The CDR3 spans 13 residues. CDR3 DNA sequence: TGTGCCAGCAGCGTAGATAGCGTCGGGCCCGCTTTCTTT. This codes for CASSVDSVGPAFF.

V gene TRBV7-9 combines with J gene TRBJ2-5; 8 bases are a match to TRBD1. TRBJ2-7 explains the end of the DNA better; the J call may be wrong. Germline CDR1 is SEHNR and CDR2 is FQNEAQ (reference sequence). The CDR3 extends over 12 amino acids. Here the CDR3 DNA reads TGTGCCAGCAGCGGGACAGGCTACGAGCAGTACTTC. Residues: CASSGTGYEQYF.

This clone was recorded a few times. The V gene is TRBV28, the J gene TRBJ1-1; D is uncertain. CDR3 length: 13 amino acids. With 1 base removed from V and 3 bases from J, the gap between germline ends came to 6 bases. The germline V gene encodes CDR1 MDHEN and CDR2 SYDVKM. The CDR3 nucleotides are TGTGCCAGCAGTTTATTCTCCTACACTGAAGCTTTCTTT. As protein: CASSLFSYTEAFF.